These 32 T cell receptor beta chains were all obtained from the same sample, sequenced in a study of cytomegalovirus exposure and HLA in healthy donors. A multiplex PCR was run with 60 Vbeta primers and 13 Jbeta primers. The method was immunoSEQ multiplex PCR; TCRdb's version includes in-frame clones alone and lacks a portion of them. The table lists about 100,000 clones. Sequenced sample: PBMCs. The receptors derive from a man aged 45-65 years in good health and CMV-seronegative.

In nucleotides, the CDR3 is TGCGCCAGCAGCGGATGGACTAGCGGGAATTTGGGGCACCGCTACAATGAGCAGTTCTTC. This encodes CASSGWTSGNLGHRYNEQFF. This chain connects TRBV5-1 to TRBJ2-1, with 12 bases matching TRBD2. V trimming: 4 bases; J trimming: 3 bases; junction bases outside the gene matches: 17. Germline V gene sequence: CDR1 SGHRS, CDR2 YFSETQ. CDR3 length: 20 residues.

The chain links TRBV15 to TRBJ2-5; 10 positions match TRBD1. V was clipped by 5 bases and J by 5 bases; unmatched bases: 8. Germline lookup yields CDR1 LNHNV and CDR2 YYDKDF (reference sequence). This CDR3 spans 15 amino acids. The CDR3 DNA sequence: TGTGCCACCAGCGTCCGGGACAGGGGCTTTGAGACCCAGTACTTC. Protein sequence: CATSVRDRGFETQYF.

The V and J genes are TRBV19 and TRBJ1-1; 7 bases are shared with TRBD1. Germline CDR1 is LNHDA and CDR2 is SQIVND (reference sequence). CDR3 length equals 15 residues. J gave up 0 bases and V 6 bases, and 7 bases lay outside the gene matches. CDR3 coding DNA: TGTGCCAGTAGCCGGATACAGGGGCTGAACACTGAAGCTTTCTTT. This translates into CASSRIQGLNTEAFF.

The V gene is TRBV2, the J gene TRBJ2-3; 9 bases fit TRBD1. CDR3 size: 16 residues. Germline loops: CDR1 SNHLY, CDR2 FYNNEI. V lost 4 bases to trimming and J lost 0 bases; unmatched junction nucleotides: 5. In DNA form, the CDR3 reads TGTGCCAGCAGTGGGGACAGGGTCACTAGCACAGATACGCAGTATTTT. It specifies CASSGDRVTSTDTQYF.

The chain couples TRBV25-1 to TRBJ1-2; D may be TRBD1 (6 bases). The CDR3 loop spans 12 amino acids. Trimming removed 8 bases from V and 3 bases from J, with 10 bases in between. Germline V CDR1 and CDR2: MGHDK, SYGVNS. Here the CDR3 DNA reads TGTGCCAGCGCAGGGGATTACTATGGCTACACCTTC. Protein sequence: CASAGDYYGYTF.

The chain combines TRBV5-6 with TRBJ1-2, with 7 bases aligning to TRBD1. Trimming took 0 bases from V and 3 from J; bases not matched to a gene: 2. Looked up from germline, CDR1 is SGHDT and CDR2 is YYEEEE. The CDR3 covers 14 residues. The CDR3 DNA is TGTGCCAGCAGCTTGGAGGGGGCGGACTATGGCTACACCTTC. Its protein product is CASSLEGADYGYTF.

This sequence joins TRBV2 and TRBJ2-7; tentative D call: TRBD1 (6 bases). Between the trimmed V and J ends, which lost 8 bases and 4 bases, there was a span of 18 bases. The CDR3 covers 14 residues. Germline V gene data show CDR1 as SNHLY and CDR2 as FYNNEI. The CDR3 bases are TGTGCCAGCGGACTTGGACAGTATGATTACGAGCAGTACTTC. It translates to CASGLGQYDYEQYF.

J is TRBJ2-2 and V is TRBV19; D is undetermined. Germline CDR1 LNHDA, CDR2 SQIVND (reference sequence). V was shortened by 9 bases and J by 0 bases, with 14 bases between the two germline ends. This CDR3 is built from 15 residues. The CDR3 loop is CASRSRGANTGELFF. CDR3 bases: TGTGCCAGCCGATCGCGAGGCGCGAACACCGGGGAGCTGTTTTTT.

The genes are TRBV7-2 and TRBJ1-1; perhaps TRBD1 as D (6 bases). The V and J ends lost 2 bases and 10 bases respectively, with 11 bases between them. Germline V gives CDR1 SGHTA, CDR2 FQGNSA. This CDR3 contains 12 residues. The CDR3 reads CASSLRVGGAFF. In DNA, the CDR3 is TGTGCCAGCAGCTTACGAGTAGGGGGAGCTTTCTTT.

The gene calls are TRBV7-3 and TRBJ2-1; D is unclear. V was trimmed by 5 bases and J by 8 bases, leaving 10 bases between them. The germline gives CDR1 SGHTA, CDR2 FQGTGA. The CDR3 runs to 12 residues. The CDR3, as DNA: TGTGCCAGCAGCCCACAGTCAGATGAGCAGTTCTTC. Translated, it gives CASSPQSDEQFF.

This chain links TRBV4-3 with TRBJ1-1; D is undetermined. Germline-derived CDR1 and CDR2 are LGHNA and YSLEER. V was clipped by 1 base and J by 3 bases, with 9 bases between them. This CDR3 is built from 14 residues. CDR3 coding DNA: TGCGCCAGCAGCCAAGGGCTGGTCCACACTGAAGCTTTCTTT. Its protein product is CASSQGLVHTEAFF.

V gene TRBV5-4 combines with J gene TRBJ1-1, with 10 bases lining up with TRBD1. This CDR3 comprises 14 residues. CDR1 SGHNT and CDR2 YYREEE come from the germline V gene (reference sequence). After removal of 2 bases from V and 5 bases from J, the junction contained 3 bases not matched to a gene. The CDR3 bases are TGTGCCAGCAGCTTAGGGACAGGGGAAACTGAAGCTTTCTTT. This sequence encodes CASSLGTGETEAFF. The full variable domain, completed using reference TRBV5-4 and TRBJ1-1, is ETGVTQSPTHLIKTRGQQVTLRCSSQSGHNTVSWYQQALGQGPQFIFQYYREEENGRGNFPPRFSGLQFPNYSSELNVNALELDDSALYLCASSLGTGETEAFFGQGTRLTVV.

The V and J genes are TRBV19 and TRBJ1-5, with 7 bases that match TRBD1. Trimming cost V 1 base and J 3 bases; bases outside gene matches: 3. Per the germline V gene, CDR1 is LNHDA and CDR2 is SQIVND (reference sequence). The CDR3 totals 15 residues. The CDR3 loop is CASSIGQGINQPQHF. CDR3 DNA sequence: TGTGCCAGTAGTATAGGACAGGGTATCAATCAGCCCCAGCATTTT.

J is TRBJ1-2 and V is TRBV18; 7 nucleotides match TRBD1. J lost 0 bases, V lost 4 bases, and 5 bases had no gene match. CDR1 KGHSH and CDR2 LQKENI come from the germline V gene. The CDR3 extends over 15 amino acids. The CDR3 DNA reads TGTGCCAGCTCACAGGGGGCGAGATCTAACTATGGCTACACCTTC. It encodes CASSQGARSNYGYTF. The full variable domain, with the rest looked up from reference TRBV18 and TRBJ1-2, is NAGVMQNPRHLVRRRGQEARLRCSPMKGHSHVYWYRQLPEEGLKFMVYLQKENIIDESGMPKERFSAEFPKEGPSILRIQQVVRGDSAAYFCASSQGARSNYGYTFGSGTRLTVV.

To note about this clone: Other nucleotide sequences from this sample produce the same CDR3. This rearrangement joins TRBV18 to TRBJ2-1; 10 bases are a match to TRBD2. V was clipped by 2 bases and J by 3 bases; unmatched bases: 1. The CDR3 sequence is 15 residues long. The germline CDR1 and CDR2 sequences are KGHSH and LQKENI. The CDR3 nucleotides are TGTGCCAGCTCACCAACTAGCGGGAACTACAATGAGCAGTTCTTC. It translates to CASSPTSGNYNEQFF.

The genes are TRBV5-4 and TRBJ2-7, with 7 nucleotides matching TRBD1. This CDR3 spans 13 amino acids. J gave up 5 bases and V 0 bases, and 2 bases lay outside the gene matches. In germline, CDR1 is SGHNT, CDR2 YYREEE (reference sequence). CDR3 sequence (DNA): TGTGCCAGCAGCTTGGACAGGGGCAACGAGCAGTACTTC. Residues: CASSLDRGNEQYF.

The rearrangement links TRBV11-2 to TRBJ2-2; TRBD1 matches at 7 bases. This CDR3 comprises 16 residues. Germline V gene data show CDR1 as SGHAT and CDR2 as FQNNGV. V lost 6 bases and J lost 2; bases outside the gene matches: 9. This CDR3 is CASSHTGALNTGELFF. CDR3 in DNA: TGTGCCAGCAGTCATACAGGGGCCCTTAACACCGGGGAGCTGTTTTTT.

V and J are TRBV9 and TRBJ2-5; 8 bases fit TRBD2. CDR1 and CDR2 from the germline V gene are SGDLS and YYNGEE. Trimming at V came to 4 bases and at J to 4 bases, leaving 6 bases not matched to a gene. The CDR3 consists of 14 residues. CDR3: CASSSAGGGETQYF. DNA of the CDR3: TGTGCCAGCAGCTCCGCGGGGGGAGGAGAGACCCAGTACTTC.

The rearrangement links TRBV30 to TRBJ2-7; the match to TRBD1 covers 9 bases. Per the germline V gene, CDR1 is GTSNPN and CDR2 is SVGIG (reference sequence). This CDR3 is 17 amino acids long. V was clipped by 7 bases and J by 0 bases; unmatched bases: 16. The CDR3, as DNA: TGTGCCTCCACCCGGGGGGACAGGGCGCTAGGCTCCTACGAGCAGTACTTC. It is translated as CASTRGDRALGSYEQYF. Using reference TRBV30 and TRBJ2-7 for the parts outside the CDR3, the full variable domain is SQTIHQWPATLVQPVGSPLSLECTVEGTSNPNLYWYRQAAGRGLQLLFYSVGIGQISSEVPQNLSASRPQDRQFILSSKKLLLSDSGFYLCASTRGDRALGSYEQYFGPGTRLTVT.

This chain uses TRBV6-1 with TRBJ1-2, with TRBD1 matching over 8 bases. Trimming cost V 5 bases and J 4 bases; bases outside gene matches: 3. Germline values: CDR1 MNHNS, CDR2 SASEGT. CDR3 length: 13 amino acids. The CDR3 bases are TGTGCCAGCAGTCCCGACAGGGGCTATGGCTACACCTTC. Residues: CASSPDRGYGYTF.

The gene calls are TRBV10-3 and TRBJ2-2; the D gene is possibly TRBD2 (5 bases). This CDR3 has 15 residues. Per the germline V gene, CDR1 is ENHRY and CDR2 is SYGVKD. V was shortened by 6 bases and J by 3 bases, with 14 bases between the two germline ends. CDR3 region: CAIRKELDYTGELFF. The CDR3 DNA is TGTGCCATCAGAAAGGAACTAGATTACACCGGGGAGCTGTTTTTT.

The chain is built from TRBV5-1 and TRBJ2-4; possible D gene TRBD2, 5 bases. Germline CDR1 SGHRS, CDR2 YFSETQ. Trimming took off 0 bases at V and 4 bases at J, with 14 bases between the two ends. This CDR3 is built from 16 residues. CDR3: CASSLDGGGFKNIQYF. CDR3 in DNA: TGCGCCAGCAGCTTGGATGGAGGCGGATTTAAAAACATTCAGTACTTC.

V usage is TRBV6-1 and J usage is TRBJ1-1; no reliable D call. Germline CDR1 and CDR2: MNHNS and SASEGT. This CDR3 contains 14 residues. The V and J ends lost 8 bases and 1 base respectively, with 14 bases between them. CDR3 coding DNA: TGTGCCAGCCAGCTCTCGAGGGAGAACACTGAAGCTTTCTTT. This codes for CASQLSRENTEAFF.

The rearrangement uses TRBV2 and TRBJ1-1; D is possibly TRBD1 (5 bases). Deletions cut 3 bases from V and 4 bases from J, with 12 bases between. This CDR3 has 14 amino acids. In germline, CDR1 is SNHLY, CDR2 FYNNEI. The CDR3 sequence is CASSDPRRGTEAFF. CDR3 bases: TGTGCCAGCAGTGATCCTAGGAGGGGCACTGAAGCTTTCTTT.

The V and J genes are TRBV4-3 and TRBJ2-1, with a tentative D call TRBD2 (5 bases). Trimming removed 1 base from V and 0 bases from J, with 13 bases in between. Per germline, CDR1 LGHNA and CDR2 YSLEER. The CDR3 extends over 17 amino acids. Here the CDR3 reads CASSQGRVGSSYNEQFF. The CDR3 DNA reads TGCGCCAGCAGCCAAGGCCGAGTAGGGAGCTCCTACAATGAGCAGTTCTTC.

The rearrangement joins TRBV18 to TRBJ2-7; weak D call: TRBD2 (5 bases). The germline V gene has CDR1 KGHSH and CDR2 LQKENI. The CDR3 extends over 14 amino acids. Trimming took 6 bases from V and 4 from J, leaving 16 bases between them. The CDR3 sequence: CASSPGHGIYEQYF. The CDR3 coding sequence is TGTGCCAGCTCCCCGGGCCACGGGATTTACGAGCAGTACTTC.

V is TRBV20-1 and J is TRBJ2-5; D unclear. V gave up 6 bases and J gave up 2 bases, with 7 bases separating them. CDR3 size: 11 residues. Germline V gives CDR1 DFQATT, CDR2 SNEGSKA (reference sequence). CDR3 loop: CSASLQETQYF. The CDR3 coding sequence is TGCAGTGCCTCTCTGCAAGAGACCCAGTACTTC.

The J gene is TRBJ2-3, the V gene TRBV7-9; a weak D match, TRBD1 (5 bases). Germline values: CDR1 SEHNR, CDR2 FQNEAQ (reference sequence). The CDR3 runs to 14 residues. Deletions cut 3 bases from V and 1 base from J, with 8 bases between. In DNA form, the CDR3 reads TGTGCCAGCAGCTTGTTAGGGGGCACAGATACGCAGTATTTT. Translated: CASSLLGGTDTQYF.

This chain connects TRBV5-6 to TRBJ2-7; 8 positions match TRBD1. The CDR3 contains 16 residues. Germline trimming cut 3 bases from V and 3 bases from J; bases unmatched to any gene: 11. Germline V gene sequence: CDR1 SGHDT, CDR2 YYEEEE. CDR3 sequence reads: CASSSQRTGTHYEQYF. The CDR3 bases are TGTGCCAGCAGCTCACAACGGACAGGGACCCACTACGAGCAGTACTTC.

As DNA, the CDR3 is TGCGCCAGCAGCTACCGGACAGGATACACTGAAGCTTTCTTT. Translation gives CASSYRTGYTEAFF. V and J are TRBV4-1 and TRBJ1-1; 7 nucleotides align to TRBD1. The CDR3 is 14 residues long. Trimming cost V 5 bases and J 3 bases; bases outside gene matches: 6. CDR1 MGHRA and CDR2 YSYEKL come from the germline V gene.

The chain's CDR3 is CASSLDREGETQYF. The CDR3 DNA reads as TGCGCCAGCAGCTTGGACAGGGAGGGGGAGACCCAGTACTTC. This rearrangement joins TRBV5-1 to TRBJ2-5, with D possibly being TRBD2 (7 bases). The CDR3 runs 14 residues. Trimming left V 0 bases short and J 5 bases short, with 11 bases between. From germline, CDR1 is SGHRS and CDR2 YFSETQ.

The CDR3 sequence: CASSLGYRGRSTEAFF. CDR3 nucleotides: TGTGCCAGCAGCTTAGGCTACAGGGGACGGAGCACTGAAGCTTTCTTT. The V and J genes are TRBV13 and TRBJ1-1; 7 nucleotides agree with TRBD1. With 0 bases clipped from V and 4 bases from J, the junction kept 8 bases outside the gene matches. In germline, CDR1 is PRHDT, CDR2 FYEKMQ (reference sequence). CDR3 length equals 16 residues.